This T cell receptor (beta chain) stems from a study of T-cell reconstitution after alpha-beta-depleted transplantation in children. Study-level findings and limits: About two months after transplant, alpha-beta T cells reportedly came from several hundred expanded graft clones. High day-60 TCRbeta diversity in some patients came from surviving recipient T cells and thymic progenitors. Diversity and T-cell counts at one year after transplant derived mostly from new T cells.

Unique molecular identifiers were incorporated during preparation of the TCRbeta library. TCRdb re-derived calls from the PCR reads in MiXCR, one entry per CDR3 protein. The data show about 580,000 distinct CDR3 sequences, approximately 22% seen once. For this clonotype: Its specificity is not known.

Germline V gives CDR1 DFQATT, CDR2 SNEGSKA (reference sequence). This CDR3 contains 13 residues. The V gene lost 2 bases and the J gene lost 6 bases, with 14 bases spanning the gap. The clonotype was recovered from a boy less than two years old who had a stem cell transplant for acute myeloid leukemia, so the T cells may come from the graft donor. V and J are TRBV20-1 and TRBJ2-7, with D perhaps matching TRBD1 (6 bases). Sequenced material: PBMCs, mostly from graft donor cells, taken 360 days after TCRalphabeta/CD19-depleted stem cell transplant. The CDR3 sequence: CSARTGNLGEQYF. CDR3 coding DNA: TGCAGTGCTAGAACAGGGAATTTGGGCGAGCAGTACTTC.